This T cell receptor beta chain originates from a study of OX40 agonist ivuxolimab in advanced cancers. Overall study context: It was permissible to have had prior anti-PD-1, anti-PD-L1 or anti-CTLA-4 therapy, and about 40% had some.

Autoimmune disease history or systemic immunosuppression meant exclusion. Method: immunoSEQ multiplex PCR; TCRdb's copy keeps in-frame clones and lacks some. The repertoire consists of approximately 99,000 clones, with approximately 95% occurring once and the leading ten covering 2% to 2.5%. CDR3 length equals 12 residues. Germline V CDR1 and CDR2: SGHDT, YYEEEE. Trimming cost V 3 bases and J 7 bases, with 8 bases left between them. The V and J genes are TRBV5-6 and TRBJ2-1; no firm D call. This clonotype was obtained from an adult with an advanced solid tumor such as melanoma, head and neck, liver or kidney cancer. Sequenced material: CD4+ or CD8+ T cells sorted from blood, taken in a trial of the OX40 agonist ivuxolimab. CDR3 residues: CASSSLWNEQFF. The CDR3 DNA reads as TGTGCCAGCAGCTCCCTTTGGAATGAGCAGTTCTTC. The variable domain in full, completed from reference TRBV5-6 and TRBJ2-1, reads DAGVTQSPTHLIKTRGQQVTLRCSPKSGHDTVSWYQQALGQGPQFIFQYYEEEERQRGNFPDRFSGHQFPNYSSELNVNALLLGDSALYLCASSSLWNEQFFGPGTRLTVL.